These 27 T cell receptor beta chains were sequenced from one sample in a study of T cell responses to AZD1222 COVID-19 vaccine. Here immunoSEQ multiplex PCR was the method, and the copy in TCRdb shows in-frame clones only, minus some. The sample has around 67,000 clones, around 84% seen once. This material consisted of peripheral blood, taken on day 0 of AZD1222 vaccination. These TCRs come from an adult in good health.

The gene calls are TRBV2 and TRBJ2-1; 12 bases are a match to TRBD2. J lost 9 bases, V lost 5 bases, and 5 bases had no gene match. Germline V lookup: CDR1 SNHLY, CDR2 FYNNEI. This CDR3 contains 14 residues. Here the CDR3 reads CASSRLAGDVEQFF. CDR3 nucleotides: TGTGCCAGCAGTCGACTAGCGGGAGATGTTGAGCAGTTCTTC.

The chain is built from TRBV7-2 and TRBJ1-5; D uncertain. Trimming left V 2 bases short and J 9 bases short, with 11 bases between. The CDR3 has 13 amino acids. Per the germline V gene, CDR1 is SGHTA and CDR2 is FQGNSA. The chain's CDR3 is CASSLNPQLPQHF. Written as DNA, the CDR3 is TGTGCCAGCAGCTTAAATCCCCAATTGCCCCAGCATTTT.

This rearrangement joins TRBV3-1 (or the pseudogene TRBV3-2) to TRBJ1-1, with D maybe TRBD1 (6 bases). V was pared by 1 base and J by 5 bases, with 11 bases between. The CDR3 is 14 residues long. The germline gives CDR1 LGHDT, CDR2 YNNKEL (reference sequence). The CDR3 is CASSQGRGATEAFF. The CDR3 DNA follows: TGTGCCAGCAGCCAAGGTCGGGGGGCAACTGAAGCTTTCTTT.

The rearrangement joins TRBV6-5 to TRBJ1-4; the D gene is possibly TRBD1 (5 bases). Trimming took 6 bases from V and 6 from J, leaving 17 bases between them. Per the germline V gene, CDR1 is MNHEY and CDR2 is SVGAGI. The length of the CDR3 is 15 residues. The CDR3 nucleotides are TGTGCCAGCAGCCTCAGCCACACCAGGGATGAAAAACTGTTTTTT. Residues: CASSLSHTRDEKLFF.

The chain combines TRBV6-5 with TRBJ1-5, with 8 bases that match TRBD1. The length of the CDR3 is 12 residues. CDR1 is MNHEY, CDR2 SVGAGI, per germline. Trimming at V came to 7 bases and at J to 5 bases, leaving 1 base not matched to a gene. In nucleotides, the CDR3 is TGTGCCAGCAAGACAGGGGATCAGCCCCAGCATTTT. It codes for CASKTGDQPQHF.

The chain employs TRBV28 and TRBJ2-1, with TRBD2 matching 11 bases. The CDR3 consists of 16 residues. Trimming cost V 7 bases and J 9 bases; bases outside gene matches: 14. In germline, CDR1 is MDHEN, CDR2 SYDVKM. The CDR3 DNA reads as TGTGCCAGCAAACAGTTGGGACTAGCGGAGTCTCTTGAGCAGTTCTTC. Encoded protein: CASKQLGLAESLEQFF.

The chain is built from TRBV7-2 and TRBJ1-2; D gene uncertain. V was trimmed by 1 base and J by 2 bases, leaving 14 bases between them. Germline loops: CDR1 SGHTA, CDR2 FQGNSA. This CDR3 is built from 16 residues. In DNA, the CDR3 is TGTGCCAGCAGCTTAGAATGGGCAGTTAAGAACTATGGCTACACCTTC. Its translation: CASSLEWAVKNYGYTF.

CDR3 nucleotide sequence: TGTGCCAGTAGTATAGAATCCGTGTTAGTGGATTCACCCCTCCACTTT. It is translated as CASSIESVLVDSPLHF. The rearrangement joins TRBV19 to TRBJ1-6; no definite D call. The V end was cut by 0 bases, the J end by 8 bases, with 14 bases between. This CDR3 has 16 amino acids. CDR1 is LNHDA, CDR2 SQIVND, per germline (reference sequence).

This sequence joins TRBV11-1 and TRBJ1-6, with D uncertain. The CDR3 runs to 13 residues. Germline CDR1 SGHAT, CDR2 FQDESV (reference sequence). Deletions cut 6 bases from V and 10 bases from J, with 13 bases between. CDR3 DNA sequence: TGTGCCAGCAGAACGGGTGAAAGGTCACCCCTCCACTTT. Its protein is CASRTGERSPLHF.

The count of this clone is one. The chain couples TRBV3-1 (or the pseudogene TRBV3-2) to TRBJ1-1; 7 nucleotides agree with TRBD1. V shed 7 bases, J shed 5 bases, and the junction held 7 bases outside the gene matches. Germline V gives CDR1 LGHDT, CDR2 YNNKEL (reference sequence). This CDR3 contains 13 residues. CDR3 in amino acids: CASIISGGTEAFF. Written as DNA, the CDR3 is TGTGCCAGCATCATATCAGGGGGGACTGAAGCTTTCTTT.

The chain has TRBV10-2 and TRBJ2-1; D is unclear. Per germline, CDR1 WSHSY and CDR2 SAAADI. V dropped 3 bases and J dropped 6 bases, with 15 bases sitting between them. The CDR3 loop spans 15 amino acids. CDR3 coding DNA: TGCGCCAGCAGTGACCGTCTAACGATGGCCAATGAGCAGTTCTTC. This encodes CASSDRLTMANEQFF.

The chain is built from TRBV7-3 and TRBJ2-2; 8 bases match TRBD1. CDR1 and CDR2 (germline): SGHTA, FQGTGA. The CDR3 contains 16 residues. Trimming cost V 2 bases and J 1 base; bases outside gene matches: 3. The CDR3 reads CASSLRQGRNTGELFF. The CDR3 region has the DNA TGTGCCAGCAGCTTACGACAGGGGCGGAACACCGGGGAGCTGTTTTTT.

The V call is TRBV7-2, the J call TRBJ1-6; TRBD1 matches 9 bases. V was clipped by 5 bases and J by 6 bases; unmatched bases: 5. From germline, CDR1 is SGHTA and CDR2 FQGNSA. This CDR3 contains 15 residues. In DNA form, the CDR3 reads TGTGCCAGCAGCACCAGGACAGGGGCTAATTCACCCCTCCACTTT. It yields the protein CASSTRTGANSPLHF.

This clone came up once. The V gene is TRBV12-3 or TRBV12-4, the J gene TRBJ2-6; D remains unclear. Trimming cost V 5 bases and J 4 bases, with 6 bases left between them. The CDR3 runs to 13 residues. In DNA, the CDR3 is TGTGCCAGCAGTAGACCGGGGGCCAACGTCCTGACTTTC. As protein: CASSRPGANVLTF.

The chain couples TRBV19 to TRBJ2-3; D remains ambiguous. CDR1 and CDR2 (germline): LNHDA, SQIVND (reference sequence). V was trimmed by 6 bases and J by 6 bases, leaving 22 bases between them. This CDR3 spans 16 amino acids. CDR3 protein: CASSNYSTHLRDTQYF. In DNA, the CDR3 is TGTGCCAGTAGCAACTATAGCACCCACTTGAGGGATACGCAGTATTTT.

This rearrangement joins TRBV2 to TRBJ1-5, with 7 positions matching TRBD1. The junction had 8 bases not matched to a gene; V was cut back by 3 bases and J by 0 bases. The CDR3 is 17 residues long. Germline assignment: CDR1 SNHLY and CDR2 FYNNEI. In DNA, the CDR3 is TGTGCCAGCAGTGACCCCAGACAGGGTGATAGCAATCAGCCCCAGCATTTT. Residues: CASSDPRQGDSNQPQHF.

This chain uses TRBV14 with TRBJ2-1, with 14 bases lining up with TRBD2. CDR3 length: 15 residues. V trimming: 5 bases; J trimming: 9 bases; junction bases outside the gene matches: 6. CDR1 and CDR2 from the germline V gene are SGHDN and FVKESK. CDR3 residues: CASSFGTSGGGEQFF. The CDR3 region has the DNA TGTGCCAGCAGCTTTGGGACTAGCGGGGGAGGTGAGCAGTTCTTC.

The rearrangement joins TRBV7-9 to TRBJ1-1, with 9 bases lining up with TRBD1. The germline gives CDR1 SEHNR, CDR2 FQNEAQ (reference sequence). The length of the CDR3 is 18 residues. Germline trimming cut 5 bases from V and 4 bases from J; bases unmatched to any gene: 17. The CDR3 coding sequence is TGTGCCAGCAGCCGCGGGGGACAGGGTAATTTCCTACGCACTGAAGCTTTCTTT. Its translation is CASSRGGQGNFLRTEAFF. The variable domain in full, with the rest retrieved from reference TRBV7-9 and TRBJ1-1, is DTGVSQNPRHKITKRGQNVTFRCDPISEHNRLYWYRQTLGQGPEFLTYFQNEAQLEKSRLLSDRFSAERPKGSFSTLEIQRTEQGDSAMYLCASSRGGQGNFLRTEAFFGQGTRLTVV.

V usage is TRBV14 and J usage is TRBJ2-2; TRBD2 agrees at 7 bases. The germline V gene encodes CDR1 SGHDN and CDR2 FVKESK. Losses at the gene ends were 10 bases for V and 2 bases for J; bases not matched to a gene: 4. This CDR3 spans 13 amino acids. CDR3 in amino acids: CATWTSNTGELFF. As DNA, the CDR3 is TGTGCCACCTGGACTAGTAACACCGGGGAGCTGTTTTTT. The variable domain in full, completed from reference TRBV14 and TRBJ2-2, reads EAGVTQFPSHSVIEKGQTVTLRCDPISGHDNLYWYRRVMGKEIKFLLHFVKESKQDESGMPNNRFLAERTGGTYSTLKVQPAELEDSGVYFCATWTSNTGELFFGEGSRLTVL.

This clone was seen a handful of times. This chain joins TRBV5-1 and TRBJ1-2; D is unclear. V was shortened by 1 base and J by 6 bases, with 7 bases between the two germline ends. Looked up from germline, CDR1 is SGHRS and CDR2 is YFSETQ. The CDR3 loop spans 12 amino acids. CDR3 nucleotides: TGCGCCAGCAGCTTGCAAGCCGATGGCTACACCTTC. It specifies CASSLQADGYTF.

The chain combines TRBV10-3 with TRBJ2-2; 7 bases line up with TRBD1. Germline CDR1 is ENHRY and CDR2 is SYGVKD. J gave up 0 bases and V 2 bases, and 0 bases lay outside the gene matches. CDR3 size: 15 residues. For the CDR3, the DNA is TGTGCCATCAGTGAGGGACAGGCGAACACCGGGGAGCTGTTTTTT. Translated, it gives CAISEGQANTGELFF.

This clone has a single count. The chain couples TRBV12-3 or TRBV12-4 to TRBJ1-1, with 10 bases identical to TRBD1. The CDR3 is 13 amino acids. The V gene end was trimmed by 10 bases and the J gene end by 5 bases; junction bases not matched to a gene: 7. The CDR3 DNA follows: TGTGCCATCAGACAGGGGGCGCGGACTGAAGCTTTCTTT. Translation gives CAIRQGARTEAFF.

The genes are TRBV7-9 and TRBJ2-7; D is undetermined. The CDR3 has 16 amino acids. V lost 5 bases to trimming and J lost 3 bases, with 20 bases between them. Germline-derived CDR1 and CDR2 are SEHNR and FQNEAQ (reference sequence). For the CDR3, the DNA is TGTGCCAGCAGCCTAGGGATGGGTTTGACAAGCTACGAGCAGTACTTC. It codes for CASSLGMGLTSYEQYF. Full variable domain (rest looked up from reference TRBV7-9 and TRBJ2-7): DTGVSQNPRHKITKRGQNVTFRCDPISEHNRLYWYRQTLGQGPEFLTYFQNEAQLEKSRLLSDRFSAERPKGSFSTLEIQRTEQGDSAMYLCASSLGMGLTSYEQYFGPGTRLTVT.

This chain joins TRBV3-1 (or the pseudogene TRBV3-2) and TRBJ1-1; no clear D gene. V was clipped by 1 base and J by 10 bases, with 10 bases between them. Per the germline V gene, CDR1 is LGHDT and CDR2 is YNNKEL (reference sequence). The CDR3 loop spans 12 amino acids. The CDR3, as DNA: TGTGCCAGCAGCCAAGGTATCCTGGCAGCTTTCTTT. Encoded protein: CASSQGILAAFF.

The chain combines TRBV28 with TRBJ1-2; no reliable D call. Germline CDR1 MDHEN, CDR2 SYDVKM. V lost 4 bases, J lost 3 bases, and 15 bases lay in between. The CDR3 runs 15 residues. The DNA for the CDR3 is TGTGCCAGCAGTTCCCCTTCGCAAGTAGACTATGGCTACACCTTC. It encodes CASSSPSQVDYGYTF.

This chain's CDR3 is CASSQVNTGELFF. As DNA, the CDR3 is TGTGCCAGCAGCCAAGTTAACACCGGGGAGCTGTTTTTT. The chain uses TRBV3-1 (or the pseudogene TRBV3-2) and TRBJ2-2, with unresolved D. Germline values: CDR1 LGHDT, CDR2 YNNKEL (reference sequence). Trimming removed 1 base from V and 2 bases from J, with 2 bases in between. This CDR3 has 13 residues.

The chain recombines TRBV18 with TRBJ2-5, with D maybe TRBD1 (5 bases). V dropped 2 bases and J dropped 4 bases, with 11 bases sitting between them. The V gene's germline CDR1 is KGHSH and CDR2 LQKENI. CDR3 length: 14 residues. The CDR3 coding sequence is TGTGCCAGCTCACCAGGCAGGGAAAGAGAGACCCAGTACTTC. This translates into CASSPGRERETQYF.